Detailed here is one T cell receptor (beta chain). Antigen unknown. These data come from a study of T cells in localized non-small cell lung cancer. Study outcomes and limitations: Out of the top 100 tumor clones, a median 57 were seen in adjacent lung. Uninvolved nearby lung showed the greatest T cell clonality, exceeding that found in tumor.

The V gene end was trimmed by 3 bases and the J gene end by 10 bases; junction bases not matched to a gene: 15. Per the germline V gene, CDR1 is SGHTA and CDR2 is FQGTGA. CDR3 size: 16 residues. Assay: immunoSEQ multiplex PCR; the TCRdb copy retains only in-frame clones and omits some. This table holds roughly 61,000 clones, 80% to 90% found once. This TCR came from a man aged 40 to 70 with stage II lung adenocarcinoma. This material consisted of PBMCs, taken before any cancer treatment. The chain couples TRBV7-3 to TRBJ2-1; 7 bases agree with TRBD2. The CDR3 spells CASSFGGGRSAEEQFF. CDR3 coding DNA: TGTGCCAGCAGCTTTGGAGGCGGGAGATCGGCTGAGGAGCAGTTCTTC.